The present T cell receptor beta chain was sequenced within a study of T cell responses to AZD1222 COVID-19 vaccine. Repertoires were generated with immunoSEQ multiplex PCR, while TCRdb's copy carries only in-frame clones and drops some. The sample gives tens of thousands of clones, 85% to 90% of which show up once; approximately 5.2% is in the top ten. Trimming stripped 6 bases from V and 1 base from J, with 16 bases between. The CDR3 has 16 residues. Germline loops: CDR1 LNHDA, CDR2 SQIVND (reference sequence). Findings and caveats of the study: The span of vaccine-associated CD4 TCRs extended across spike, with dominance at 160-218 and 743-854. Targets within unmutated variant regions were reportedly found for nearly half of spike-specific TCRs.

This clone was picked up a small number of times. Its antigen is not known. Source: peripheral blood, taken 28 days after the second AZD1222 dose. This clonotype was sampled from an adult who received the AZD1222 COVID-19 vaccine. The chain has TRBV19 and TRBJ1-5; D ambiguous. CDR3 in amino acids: CASSSLTRGSNQPQHF. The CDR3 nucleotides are TGTGCCAGTAGCTCCCTTACGCGAGGGAGCAATCAGCCCCAGCATTTT.